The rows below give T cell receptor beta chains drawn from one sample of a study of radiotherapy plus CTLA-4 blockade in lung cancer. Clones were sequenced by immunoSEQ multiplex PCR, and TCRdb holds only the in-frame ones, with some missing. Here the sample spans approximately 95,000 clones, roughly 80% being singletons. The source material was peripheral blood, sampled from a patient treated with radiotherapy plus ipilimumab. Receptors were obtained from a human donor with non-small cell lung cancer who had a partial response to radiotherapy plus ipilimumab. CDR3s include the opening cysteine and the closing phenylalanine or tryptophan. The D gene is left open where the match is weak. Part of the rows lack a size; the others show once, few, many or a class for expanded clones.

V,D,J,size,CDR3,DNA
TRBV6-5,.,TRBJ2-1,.,CASSSREIRVRNEQFF,TGTGCCAGCAGTTCCCGGGAGATAAGGGTACGCAATGAGCAGTTCTTC
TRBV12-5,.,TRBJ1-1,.,CASASAGGYYTEAFF,TGTGCTAGTGCCTCAGCCGGGGGTTACTACACTGAAGCTTTCTTT
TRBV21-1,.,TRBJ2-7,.,CASSKGGPHYEQYF,TGTGCCAGCAGCAAAGGGGGCCCCCACTACGAGCAGTACTTC
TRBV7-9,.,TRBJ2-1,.,CASSPRGGGAENEQFF,TGTGCCAGCAGCCCCCGAGGGGGGGGCGCTGAGAATGAGCAGTTCTTC
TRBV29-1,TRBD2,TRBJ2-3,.,CSVRTSGLTDTQYF,TGCAGCGTCCGGACTAGCGGCCTCACAGATACGCAGTATTTT
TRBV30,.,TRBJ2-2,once,CAWSPIPGQNTGELFF,TGTGCCTGGAGTCCGATACCGGGACAGAACACCGGGGAGCTGTTTTTT
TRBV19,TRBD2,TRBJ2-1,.,CASSPSGSGRSYNEQFF,TGTGCCAGTAGTCCTTCAGGTAGCGGGAGGTCCTACAATGAGCAGTTCTTC
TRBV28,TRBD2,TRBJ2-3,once,CASTPVGREGTDTQYF,TGTGCCAGCACCCCCGTCGGGCGGGAGGGAACAGATACGCAGTATTTT
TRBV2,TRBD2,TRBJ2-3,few,CASSGLAVEVF,TGTGCCAGCAGTGGACTAGCTGTGGAGGTCTTT
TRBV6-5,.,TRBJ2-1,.,CASSSYSNEQFF,TGTGCCAGCAGTTCATACAGCAATGAGCAGTTCTTC
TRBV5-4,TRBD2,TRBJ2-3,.,CASSLLVSGRFSTDTQYF,TGTGCCAGCAGCTTGCTTGTTAGCGGGAGGTTTAGCACAGATACGCAGTATTTT
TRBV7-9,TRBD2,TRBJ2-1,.,CASSLGAGGEQFF,TGTGCCAGCAGCTTAGGGGCGGGAGGTGAGCAGTTCTTC
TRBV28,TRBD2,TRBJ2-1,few,CASSSREGIYNEQFF,TGTGCCAGCAGCTCCCGGGAGGGAATATACAATGAGCAGTTCTTC
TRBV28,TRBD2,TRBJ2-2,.,CASSSPRTSGSYETGELFF,TGTGCCAGCAGTTCTCCTCGGACTAGCGGGAGTTATGAGACCGGGGAGCTGTTTTTT
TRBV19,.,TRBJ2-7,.,CASSDQVAKAYEQYF,TGTGCCAGTAGCGATCAGGTAGCGAAGGCCTACGAGCAGTACTTC
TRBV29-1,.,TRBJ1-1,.,CSVQATAQGTEAFF,TGCAGCGTACAAGCAACGGCCCAGGGGACTGAAGCTTTCTTT
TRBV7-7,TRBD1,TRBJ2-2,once,CASSLTRDRVHTGELFF,TGTGCCAGCAGCTTAACCCGGGACAGGGTGCACACCGGGGAGCTGTTTTTT
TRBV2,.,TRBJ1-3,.,CASSESARLAGNTIYF,TGTGCCAGCAGTGAAAGCGCCCGGTTAGCTGGAAACACCATATATTTT
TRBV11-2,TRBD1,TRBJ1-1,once,CASSPTGGGYTEAFF,TGTGCCAGCAGCCCTACAGGGGGCGGGTACACTGAAGCTTTCTTT
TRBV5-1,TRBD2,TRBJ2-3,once,CASSPSGLAGGDTQYF,TGCGCCAGCAGCCCCTCAGGACTAGCGGGGGGAGATACGCAGTATTTT
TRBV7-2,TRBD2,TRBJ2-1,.,CASKSSGSSDEQFF,TGTGCCAGCAAGTCTAGCGGGAGTAGCGATGAGCAGTTCTTC
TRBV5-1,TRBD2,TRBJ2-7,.,CASSLVAGAPSYEQYF,TGCGCCAGCAGCTTGGTTGCGGGAGCCCCTTCCTACGAGCAGTACTTC
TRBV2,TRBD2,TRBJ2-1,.,CASRAGTSWVNEQFF,TGTGCCAGCAGGGCCGGGACTAGCTGGGTCAATGAGCAGTTCTTC
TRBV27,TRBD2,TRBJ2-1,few,CASSPLAGRTGFF,TGTGCCAGCAGCCCTCTAGCGGGCCGCACGGGGTTCTTC
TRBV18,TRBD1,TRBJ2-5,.,CASSPLDRAQETQYF,TGTGCCAGCTCACCACTGGACAGGGCCCAAGAGACCCAGTACTTC
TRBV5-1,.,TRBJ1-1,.,CASSLGQVNTEAFF,TGCGCCAGCAGCTTGGGACAGGTGAACACTGAAGCTTTCTTT
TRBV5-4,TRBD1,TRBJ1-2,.,CASSLATDRGGLGGYTF,TGTGCCAGCAGCTTGGCAACCGACAGGGGCGGTTTGGGCGGCTACACCTTC
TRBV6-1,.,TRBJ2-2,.,CASSEEGQGTGELFF,TGTGCCAGCAGTGAAGAGGGGCAGGGCACCGGGGAGCTGTTTTTT
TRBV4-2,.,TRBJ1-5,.,CASPNRAGQPQHF,TGTGCCAGCCCAAACAGGGCTGGTCAGCCCCAGCATTTT
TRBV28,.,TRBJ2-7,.,CASSQRGGVSYEQYF,TGTGCCAGCAGTCAAAGGGGGGGGGTCTCCTACGAGCAGTACTTC
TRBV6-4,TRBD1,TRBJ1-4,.,CASRRDGTGPEKLFF,TGTGCCAGCAGACGCGACGGGACAGGGCCTGAAAAACTGTTTTTT
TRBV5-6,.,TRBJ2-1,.,CASQPPGLSLGNEQFF,TGTGCCAGCCAACCTCCTGGACTATCACTGGGTAATGAGCAGTTCTTC
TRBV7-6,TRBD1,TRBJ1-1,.,CASSPVTGGEAFF,TGTGCCAGCAGCCCGGTGACAGGGGGTGAAGCTTTCTTT
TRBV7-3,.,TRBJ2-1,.,CASSSPDSNHNEQFF,TGTGCCAGCAGCTCACCGGACAGTAACCACAATGAGCAGTTCTTC
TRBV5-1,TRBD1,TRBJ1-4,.,CASSPGTVNEKLFF,TGCGCCAGCAGCCCGGGGACAGTTAATGAAAAACTGTTTTTT
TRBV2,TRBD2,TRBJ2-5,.,CASSSRDYGLNGQYF,TGTGCCAGCAGTTCCCGGGACTATGGGCTGAACGGGCAGTACTTC
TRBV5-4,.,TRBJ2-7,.,CASILDDTFYEQYF,TGTGCCAGCATCTTGGACGACACTTTCTACGAGCAGTACTTC
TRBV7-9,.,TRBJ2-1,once,CASNHHLGAAGGQFF,TGTGCCAGCAACCACCACCTGGGGGCGGCTGGAGGGCAGTTCTTC
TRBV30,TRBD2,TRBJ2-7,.,CAWRIATGLAGGSYEQYF,TGTGCCTGGAGAATAGCCACGGGACTAGCGGGAGGGTCCTACGAGCAGTACTTC
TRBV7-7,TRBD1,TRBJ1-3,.,CASSLDRAQGNTIYF,TGTGCCAGCAGCCTGGACAGGGCCCAAGGAAACACCATATATTTT
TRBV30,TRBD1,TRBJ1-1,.,CAWSVPGQRNTEAFF,TGTGCCTGGAGTGTACCGGGACAGAGGAACACTGAAGCTTTCTTT
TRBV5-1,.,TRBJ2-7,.,CASTIRGRAEQYF,TGCGCCAGCACCATCCGGGGTCGGGCGGAGCAGTACTTC
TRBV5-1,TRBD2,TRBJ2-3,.,CASSPRTSRVIVGGTDTQYF,TGCGCCAGCAGCCCTAGGACTAGTCGGGTGATCGTGGGGGGCACAGATACGCAGTATTTT
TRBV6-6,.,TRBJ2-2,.,CASSWGEADTGELFF,TGTGCCAGCAGTTGGGGAGAGGCGGACACCGGGGAGCTGTTTTTT
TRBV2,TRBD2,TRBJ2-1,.,CASSFLLAVEQFF,TGTGCCAGCAGCTTCCTACTAGCGGTAGAGCAGTTCTTC
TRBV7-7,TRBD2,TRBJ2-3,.,CASSPSSGRSIDTQYF,TGTGCCAGCAGCCCGTCTAGCGGGAGGTCAATAGATACGCAGTATTTT
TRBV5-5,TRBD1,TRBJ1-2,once,CASRDDRGGAGYTF,TGTGCCAGCAGGGATGACAGGGGGGGAGCTGGCTACACCTTC
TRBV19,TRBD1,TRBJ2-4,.,CVPPTGTGLNIQYF,TGTGTCCCTCCTACCGGGACAGGACTTAACATTCAGTACTTC
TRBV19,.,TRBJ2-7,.,CASSPHRNRPEATYEQYF,TGTGCCAGTAGTCCTCATCGCAATCGACCGGAGGCTACCTACGAGCAGTACTTC
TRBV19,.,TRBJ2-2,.,CASSILLWERSGELFF,TGTGCCAGTAGTATACTTCTTTGGGAGAGGTCCGGGGAGCTGTTTTTT
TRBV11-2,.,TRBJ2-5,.,CASSTQGWAETQYF,TGTGCCAGCAGCACACAGGGCTGGGCAGAGACCCAGTACTTC
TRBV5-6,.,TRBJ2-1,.,CASSRSRGAREQFF,TGTGCCAGCAGCCGATCCCGGGGGGCAAGAGAGCAGTTCTTC
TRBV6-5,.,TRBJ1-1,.,CASSARDYTEAFF,TGTGCCAGCAGCGCCCGGGATTACACTGAAGCTTTCTTT
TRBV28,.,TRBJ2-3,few,CASSLPYTQYF,TGTGCCAGCAGCTTACCCTATACGCAGTATTTT
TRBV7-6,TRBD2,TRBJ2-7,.,CASSTSGKPYEQYF,TGTGCCAGCAGCACTAGCGGAAAGCCCTACGAGCAGTACTTC
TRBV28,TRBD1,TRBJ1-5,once,CASSSTTGGPNQPQHF,TGTGCCAGCAGTTCGACGACAGGGGGCCCCAATCAGCCCCAGCATTTT
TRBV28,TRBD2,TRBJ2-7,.,CASSFTPGGGYEQYF,TGTGCCAGCAGTTTCACCCCGGGGGGGGGCTACGAGCAGTACTTC
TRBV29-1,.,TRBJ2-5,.,CSGGAAETQYF,TGCAGCGGCGGGGCGGCGGAGACCCAGTACTTC
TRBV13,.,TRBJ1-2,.,CASSLTGGIGYTF,TGTGCCAGCAGCTTAACAGGTGGTATTGGCTACACCTTC
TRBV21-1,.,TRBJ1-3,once,CASSKVGSGSSSGNTIYF,.